This entry features one TCR beta chain sequence. Its target is not known. Naive CD8 populations comprised CD45RO-negative cells positively selected for CCR7, excluding terminally differentiated effector memory CD45RA+ cells. Researchers divided each subset's genomic DNA evenly across several immunoSEQ plates. Data came from immunoSEQ multiplex PCR; TCRdb stores just in-frame clones and leaves some out. The sample carries 560,000 or so clones, roughly 96% recorded once. These data come from a study of shared clonotypes between healthy human individuals. Across the study: The people who gave samples were a couple of women and a few men aged 18 to 49. Study-level findings and limits: Sequencing depth was predicted to influence how clonotypes are shared among donors. Clonotypes which were not shared had lower generation probabilities than clonotypes that all four donors shared.

Sample: naive CD8+ T cells sorted from blood. The sequence was obtained from a woman in her 30s in good health.

The DNA for the CDR3 is TGCGCCAGCAGCTCCGACCCGACAGGCCAGGGGAGCTATGGCTACACCTTC. It translates to CASSSDPTGQGSYGYTF. The V call is TRBV5-1, the J call TRBJ1-2; possibly TRBD1 for D (6 bases). Looked up from germline, CDR1 is SGHRS and CDR2 is YFSETQ. This CDR3 has 17 amino acids. The V end was cut by 3 bases, the J end by 4 bases, with 22 bases between. Combining the CDR3 with reference TRBV5-1 and TRBJ1-2 gives the whole variable domain KAGVTQTPRYLIKTRGQQVTLSCSPISGHRSVSWYQQTPGQGLQFLFEYFSETQRNKGNFPGRFSGRQFSNSRSEMNVSTLELGDSALYLCASSSDPTGQGSYGYTFGSGTRLTVV.